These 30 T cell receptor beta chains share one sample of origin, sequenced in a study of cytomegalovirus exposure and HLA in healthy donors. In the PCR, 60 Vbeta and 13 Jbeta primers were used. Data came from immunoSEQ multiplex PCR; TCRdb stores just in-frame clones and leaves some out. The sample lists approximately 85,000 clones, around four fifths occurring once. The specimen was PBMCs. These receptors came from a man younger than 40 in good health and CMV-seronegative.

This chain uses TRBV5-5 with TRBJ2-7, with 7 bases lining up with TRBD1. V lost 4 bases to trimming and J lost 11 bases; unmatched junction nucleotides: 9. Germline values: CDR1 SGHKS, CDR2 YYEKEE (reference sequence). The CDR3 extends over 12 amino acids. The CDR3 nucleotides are TGTGCCAGCAGCGGACAAGGGGGCTTCGAGTACTTC. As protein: CASSGQGGFEYF. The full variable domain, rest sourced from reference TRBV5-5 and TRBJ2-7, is DAGVTQSPTHLIKTRGQQVTLRCSPISGHKSVSWYQQVLGQGPQFIFQYYEKEERGRGNFPDRFSARQFPNYSSELNVNALLLGDSALYLCASSGQGGFEYFGPGTRLTVT.

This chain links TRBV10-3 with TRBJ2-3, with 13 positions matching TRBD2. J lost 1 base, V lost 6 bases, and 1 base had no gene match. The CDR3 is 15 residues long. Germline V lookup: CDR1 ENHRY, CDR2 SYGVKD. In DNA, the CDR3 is TGTGCCATCAGGACTAGCGGGGGGCGCACAGATACGCAGTATTTT. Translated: CAIRTSGGRTDTQYF.

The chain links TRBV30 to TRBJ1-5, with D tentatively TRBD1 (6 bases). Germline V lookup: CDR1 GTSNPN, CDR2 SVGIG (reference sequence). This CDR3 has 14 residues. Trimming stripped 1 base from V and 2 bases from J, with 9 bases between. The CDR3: CAWSGAGGNQPQHF. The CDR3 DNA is TGTGCCTGGAGTGGGGCAGGGGGCAATCAGCCCCAGCATTTT.

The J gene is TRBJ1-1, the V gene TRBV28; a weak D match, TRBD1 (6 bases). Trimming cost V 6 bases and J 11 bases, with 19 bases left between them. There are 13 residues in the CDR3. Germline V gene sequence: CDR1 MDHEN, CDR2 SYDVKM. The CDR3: CASRDLPGQGAFF. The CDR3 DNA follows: TGTGCCAGCAGGGATCTCCCAGGGCAGGGGGCTTTCTTT.

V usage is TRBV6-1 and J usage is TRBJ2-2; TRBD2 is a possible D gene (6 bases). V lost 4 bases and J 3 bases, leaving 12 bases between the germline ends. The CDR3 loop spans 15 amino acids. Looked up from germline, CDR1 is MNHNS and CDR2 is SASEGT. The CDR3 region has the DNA TGTGCCAGCAGTGCGGCGGGACGACACACCGGGGAGCTGTTTTTT. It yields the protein CASSAAGRHTGELFF.

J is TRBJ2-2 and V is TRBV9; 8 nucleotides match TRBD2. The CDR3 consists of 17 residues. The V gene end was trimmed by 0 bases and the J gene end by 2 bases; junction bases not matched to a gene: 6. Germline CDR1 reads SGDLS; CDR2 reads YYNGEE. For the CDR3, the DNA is TGTGCCAGCAGCGTAGCCTCGGGAGGGACTAACACCGGGGAGCTGTTTTTT. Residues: CASSVASGGTNTGELFF. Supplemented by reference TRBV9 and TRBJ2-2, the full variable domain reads DSGVTQTPKHLITATGQRVTLRCSPRSGDLSVYWYQQSLDQGLQFLIQYYNGEERAKGNILERFSAQQFPDLHSELNLSSLELGDSALYFCASSVASGGTNTGELFFGEGSRLTVL.

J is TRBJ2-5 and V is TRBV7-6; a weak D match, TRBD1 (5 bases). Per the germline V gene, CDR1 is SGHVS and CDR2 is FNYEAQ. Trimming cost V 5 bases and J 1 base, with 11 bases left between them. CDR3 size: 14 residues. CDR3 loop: CASSQGLSQETQYF. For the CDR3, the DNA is TGTGCCAGCAGCCAGGGCCTGAGCCAAGAGACCCAGTACTTC. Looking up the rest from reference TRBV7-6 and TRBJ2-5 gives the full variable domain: GAGVSQSPRYKVTKRGQDVALRCDPISGHVSLYWYRQALGQGPEFLTYFNYEAQQDKSGLPNDRFSAERPEGSISTLTIQRTEQRDSAMYRCASSQGLSQETQYFGPGTRLLVL.

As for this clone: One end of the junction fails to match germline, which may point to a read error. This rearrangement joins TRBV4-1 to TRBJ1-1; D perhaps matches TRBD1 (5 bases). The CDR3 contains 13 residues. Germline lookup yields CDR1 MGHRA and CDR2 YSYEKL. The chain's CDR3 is CTSSPGGNTEAFF. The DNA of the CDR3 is TGCACCAGCAGCCCGGGGGGTAACACTGAAGCTTTCTTT.

CDR3 sequence: CAWSVLDVSIGYTF. The CDR3 DNA reads as TGTGCCTGGAGTGTACTAGACGTATCGATTGGCTACACCTTC. This sequence joins TRBV30 and TRBJ1-2; D unresolved. The ends were cut back, 0 bases at V and 7 bases at J, with 15 bases in the middle. CDR3 length equals 14 residues. Germline V lookup: CDR1 GTSNPN, CDR2 SVGIG (reference sequence). Supplemented by reference TRBV30 and TRBJ1-2, the full variable domain reads SQTIHQWPATLVQPVGSPLSLECTVEGTSNPNLYWYRQAAGRGLQLLFYSVGIGQISSEVPQNLSASRPQDRQFILSSKKLLLSDSGFYLCAWSVLDVSIGYTFGSGTRLTVV.

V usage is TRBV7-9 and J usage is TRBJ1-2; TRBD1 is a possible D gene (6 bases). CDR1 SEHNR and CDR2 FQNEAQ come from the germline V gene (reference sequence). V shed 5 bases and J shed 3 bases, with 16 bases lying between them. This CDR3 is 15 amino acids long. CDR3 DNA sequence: TGTGCCAGCAGCGCTGGGGGGGGCAGCCACTATGGCTACACCTTC. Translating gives CASSAGGGSHYGYTF.

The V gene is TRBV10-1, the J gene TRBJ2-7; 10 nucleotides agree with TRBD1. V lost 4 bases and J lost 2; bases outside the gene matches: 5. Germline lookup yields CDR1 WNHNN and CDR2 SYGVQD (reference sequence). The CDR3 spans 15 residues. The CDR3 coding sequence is TGCGCCAGCAGTGCCTCGACAGGGGGCCCCTACGAGCAGTACTTC. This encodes CASSASTGGPYEQYF.

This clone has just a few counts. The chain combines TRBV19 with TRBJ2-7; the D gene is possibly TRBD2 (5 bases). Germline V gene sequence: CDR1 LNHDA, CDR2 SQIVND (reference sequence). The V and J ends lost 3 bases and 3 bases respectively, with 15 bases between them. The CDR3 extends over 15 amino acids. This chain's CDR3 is CASSISAGAFYEQYF. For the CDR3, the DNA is TGTGCCAGTAGTATTAGTGCGGGTGCTTTCTACGAGCAGTACTTC.

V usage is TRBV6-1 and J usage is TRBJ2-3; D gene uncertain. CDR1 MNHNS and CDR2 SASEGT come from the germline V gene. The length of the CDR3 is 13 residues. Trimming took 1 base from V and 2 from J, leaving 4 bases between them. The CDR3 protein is CASSEDTTDTQYF. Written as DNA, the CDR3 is TGTGCCAGCAGTGAAGACACCACAGATACGCAGTATTTT.

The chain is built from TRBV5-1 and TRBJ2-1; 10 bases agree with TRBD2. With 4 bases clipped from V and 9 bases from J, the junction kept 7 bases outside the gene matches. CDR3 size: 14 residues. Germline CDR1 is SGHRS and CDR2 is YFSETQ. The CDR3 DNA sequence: TGCGCCAGCAGCCCAGCGGGAGGGCCGATTGAGCAGTTCTTC. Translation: CASSPAGGPIEQFF.

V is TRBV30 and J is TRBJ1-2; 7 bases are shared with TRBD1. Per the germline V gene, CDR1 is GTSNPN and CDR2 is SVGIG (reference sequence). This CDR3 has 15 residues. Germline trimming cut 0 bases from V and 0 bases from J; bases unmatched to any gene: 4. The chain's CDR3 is CAWSVGQVSNYGYTF. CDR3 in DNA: TGTGCCTGGAGTGTAGGACAGGTGTCTAACTATGGCTACACCTTC.

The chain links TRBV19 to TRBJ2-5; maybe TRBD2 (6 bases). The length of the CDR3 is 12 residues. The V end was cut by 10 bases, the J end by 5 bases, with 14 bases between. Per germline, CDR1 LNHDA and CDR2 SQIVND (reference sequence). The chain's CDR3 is CATSRDSETQYF. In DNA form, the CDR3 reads TGTGCCACCTCCCGGGACTCGGAGACCCAGTACTTC.

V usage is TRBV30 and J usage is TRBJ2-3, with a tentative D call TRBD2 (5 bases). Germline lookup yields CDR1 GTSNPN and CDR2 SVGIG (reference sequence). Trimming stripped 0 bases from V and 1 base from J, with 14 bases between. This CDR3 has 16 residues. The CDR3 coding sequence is TGTGCCTGGAGTGTTTACGAGCGGCGGGGCACAGATACGCAGTATTTT. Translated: CAWSVYERRGTDTQYF.

In DNA form, the CDR3 reads TGTGCCAGCAGCTTGAGGGGTATTTACCAAGAGACCCAGTACTTC. It codes for CASSLRGIYQETQYF. V gene TRBV5-4 combines with J gene TRBJ2-5, with D possibly matching TRBD1 (5 bases). Germline CDR1 is SGHNT and CDR2 is YYREEE (reference sequence). Trimming stripped 1 base from V and 0 bases from J, with 10 bases between. The CDR3 contains 15 residues.

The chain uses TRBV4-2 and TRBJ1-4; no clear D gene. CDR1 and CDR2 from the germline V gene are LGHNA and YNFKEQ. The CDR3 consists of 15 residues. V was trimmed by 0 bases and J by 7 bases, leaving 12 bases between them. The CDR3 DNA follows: TGTGCCAGCAGCCAAGATGATCGTGGGCCTGAAAAACTGTTTTTT. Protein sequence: CASSQDDRGPEKLFF.

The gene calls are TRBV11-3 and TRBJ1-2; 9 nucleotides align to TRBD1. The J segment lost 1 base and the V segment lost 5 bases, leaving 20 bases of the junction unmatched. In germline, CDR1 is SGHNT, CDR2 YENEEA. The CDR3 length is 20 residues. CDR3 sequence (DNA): TGTGCCAGCAGCACCCCGGGTGGATTAGGATCGGGACAGGGTAACTATGGCTACACCTTC. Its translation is CASSTPGGLGSGQGNYGYTF.

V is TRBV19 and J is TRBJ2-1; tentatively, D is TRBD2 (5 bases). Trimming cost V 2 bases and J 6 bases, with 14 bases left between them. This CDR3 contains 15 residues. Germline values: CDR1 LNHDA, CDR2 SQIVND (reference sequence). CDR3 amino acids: CASSISSGERNEQFF. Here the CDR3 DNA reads TGTGCCAGTAGTATATCTTCCGGGGAACGCAATGAGCAGTTCTTC.

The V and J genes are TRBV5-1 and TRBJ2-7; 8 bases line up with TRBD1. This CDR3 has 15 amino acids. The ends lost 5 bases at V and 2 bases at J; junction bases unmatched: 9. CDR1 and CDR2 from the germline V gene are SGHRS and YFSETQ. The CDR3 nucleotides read TGCGCCAGCAGACCCGGGACAGGACTTACCTACGAGCAGTACTTC. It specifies CASRPGTGLTYEQYF.

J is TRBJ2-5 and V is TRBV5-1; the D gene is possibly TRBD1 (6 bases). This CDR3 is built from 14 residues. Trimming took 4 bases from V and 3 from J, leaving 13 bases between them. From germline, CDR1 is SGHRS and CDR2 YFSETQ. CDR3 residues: CASSEQGREETQYF. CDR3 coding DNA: TGCGCCAGCAGCGAACAGGGTCGCGAAGAGACCCAGTACTTC.

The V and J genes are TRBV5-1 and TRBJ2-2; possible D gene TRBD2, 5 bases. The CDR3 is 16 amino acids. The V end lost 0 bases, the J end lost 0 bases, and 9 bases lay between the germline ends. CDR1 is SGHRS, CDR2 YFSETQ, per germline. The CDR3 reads CASSLGPRANTGELFF. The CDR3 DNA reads TGCGCCAGCAGCTTGGGTCCGCGGGCGAACACCGGGGAGCTGTTTTTT.

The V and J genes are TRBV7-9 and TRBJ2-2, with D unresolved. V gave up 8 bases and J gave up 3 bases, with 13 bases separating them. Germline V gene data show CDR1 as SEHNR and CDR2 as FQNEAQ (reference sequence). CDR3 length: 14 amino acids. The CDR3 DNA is TGTGCCAGCGAGCAAGCGCCGGACACCGGGGAGCTGTTTTTT. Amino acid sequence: CASEQAPDTGELFF.

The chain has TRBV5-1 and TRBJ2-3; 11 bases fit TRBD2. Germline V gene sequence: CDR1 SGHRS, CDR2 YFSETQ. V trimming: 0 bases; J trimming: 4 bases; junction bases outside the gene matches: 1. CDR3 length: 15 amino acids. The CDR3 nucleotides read TGCGCCAGCAGCTTGGGGGGACTAGCGGCAGATACGCAGTATTTT. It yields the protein CASSLGGLAADTQYF.

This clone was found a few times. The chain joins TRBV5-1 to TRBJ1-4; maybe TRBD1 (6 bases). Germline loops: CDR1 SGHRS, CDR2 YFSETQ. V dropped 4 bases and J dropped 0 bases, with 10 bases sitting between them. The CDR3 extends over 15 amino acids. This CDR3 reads CASSPDSSTNEKLFF. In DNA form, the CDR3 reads TGCGCCAGCAGCCCGGACAGCTCAACTAATGAAAAACTGTTTTTT. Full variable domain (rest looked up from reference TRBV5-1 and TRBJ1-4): KAGVTQTPRYLIKTRGQQVTLSCSPISGHRSVSWYQQTPGQGLQFLFEYFSETQRNKGNFPGRFSGRQFSNSRSEMNVSTLELGDSALYLCASSPDSSTNEKLFFGSGTQLSVL.

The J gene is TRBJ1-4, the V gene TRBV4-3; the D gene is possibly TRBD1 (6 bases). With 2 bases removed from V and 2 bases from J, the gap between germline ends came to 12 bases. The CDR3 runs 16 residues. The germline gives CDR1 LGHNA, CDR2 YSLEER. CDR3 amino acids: CASSQSHRVTNEKLFF. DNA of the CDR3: TGCGCCAGCAGCCAATCCCACAGGGTTACTAATGAAAAACTGTTTTTT.

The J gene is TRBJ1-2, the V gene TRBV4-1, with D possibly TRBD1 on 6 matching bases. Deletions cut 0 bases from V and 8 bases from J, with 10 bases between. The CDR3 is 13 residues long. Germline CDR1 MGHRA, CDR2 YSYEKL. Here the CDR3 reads CASSQDPRGGYTF. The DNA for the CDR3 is TGCGCCAGCAGCCAAGATCCCAGGGGCGGCTACACCTTC.

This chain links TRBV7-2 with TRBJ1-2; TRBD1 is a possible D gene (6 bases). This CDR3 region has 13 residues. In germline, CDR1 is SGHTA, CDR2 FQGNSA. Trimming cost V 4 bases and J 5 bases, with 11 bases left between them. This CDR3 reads CASSSTGIYGYTF. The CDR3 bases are TGTGCCAGCAGCTCCACAGGGATTTATGGCTACACCTTC.